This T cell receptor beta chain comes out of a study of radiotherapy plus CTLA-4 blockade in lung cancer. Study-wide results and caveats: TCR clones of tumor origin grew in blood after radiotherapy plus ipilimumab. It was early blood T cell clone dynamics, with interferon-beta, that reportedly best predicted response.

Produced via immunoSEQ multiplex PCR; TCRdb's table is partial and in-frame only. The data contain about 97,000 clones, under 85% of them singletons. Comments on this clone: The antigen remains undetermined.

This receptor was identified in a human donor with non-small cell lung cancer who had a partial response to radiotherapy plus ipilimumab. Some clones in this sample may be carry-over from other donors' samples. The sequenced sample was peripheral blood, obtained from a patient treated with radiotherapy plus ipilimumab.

The CDR3 is CASSRQGADYGYTF. The DNA of the CDR3 is TGTGCCAGCAGCCGACAGGGGGCTGACTATGGCTACACCTTC. The chain has TRBV7-9 and TRBJ1-2; the match to TRBD1 covers 10 bases. The germline V gene has CDR1 SEHNR and CDR2 FQNEAQ (reference sequence). Trimming took 5 bases from V and 3 from J; bases not matched to a gene: 3. The CDR3 consists of 14 residues.